These T cell receptor beta chains were read from a single sample in a study of blood T cell repertoires in COVID-19. Clones were sequenced by immunoSEQ multiplex PCR, and TCRdb holds only the in-frame ones, with some missing. This sample has approximately 190,000 clones, with about four fifths found just once. The sample consisted of PBMCs or T cells enriched from blood (not recorded which). The receptors derive from a woman under 40 who had been exposed to COVID-19. Both conserved end residues are part of each CDR3. The D gene is left open where the match is weak. Size is stated for part of the rows, as once, few or many counts, or as a class when the clone is expanded.

V gene	clone size	J gene	D gene	CDR3 DNA	CDR3 protein
TRBV6-4	-	TRBJ2-2	-	TGTGCCAGCAGTGTCGCTGAGGGGGACACCGGGGAGCTGTTTTTT	CASSVAEGDTGELFF
TRBV19	-	TRBJ2-7	-	TGTGCCAGTAGTCAGCCGGGTTTAGTCTACGAGCAGTACTTC	CASSQPGLVYEQYF
TRBV28	-	TRBJ1-6	-	TGTGCCAGCAGTTTGGGTTGGGGGCGAATCCTCCACTTT	CASSLGWGRILHF
TRBV29-1	once	TRBJ2-5	-	TGCAGCGGTGGCGGGGTCCAAGAGACCCAGTACTTC	CSGGGVQETQYF
TRBV5-1	-	TRBJ2-2	-	TGCGCCAGCAGCTTTAGTTCGGAGGAGACCGGGGAGCTGTTTTTT	CASSFSSEETGELFF
TRBV7-9	-	TRBJ1-1	TRBD1	TGTGCCGGATACTCTACAGGGGCCGGGAACACTGAAGCTTTCTTT	CAGYSTGAGNTEAFF
TRBV5-8	few	TRBJ1-2	-	TGTGCCAGCAGCTTGGCCGGGACAACGTCTAACTATGGCTACACCTTC	CASSLAGTTSNYGYTF
TRBV30	-	TRBJ1-4	-	TGTGCCTGTTCCGGAGCAACTAATGAAAAACTGTTTTTT	CACSGATNEKLFF
TRBV6-5	-	TRBJ1-1	TRBD1	TGTGCCAGCAGTTACTCGGCAGGGACAGTGAACACTGAAGCTTTCTTT	CASSYSAGTVNTEAFF
TRBV4-1	-	TRBJ1-5	-	TGCGCCAGCAGCCAAGAAAGTGCGAATCAGCCCCAGCATTTT	CASSQESANQPQHF
TRBV5-1	-	TRBJ1-6	-	TGCGCCAGCAGCTTGGACACCGCCTATAATTCACCCCTCCACTTT	CASSLDTAYNSPLHF
TRBV7-8	-	TRBJ2-6	-	TGTGCCAGCAGCCCGACATTGCCTGGGGCCAACGTCCTGACTTTC	CASSPTLPGANVLTF
TRBV7-2	-	TRBJ2-2	-	TGTGCCAGCAGCGAATACAGGAACACCGGGGAGCTGTTTTTT	CASSEYRNTGELFF
TRBV10-2	-	TRBJ2-5	-	TGCGCCAGCAGTGAGTGGGCTGGGGAGACCCAGTACTTC	CASSEWAGETQYF
TRBV7-2	once	TRBJ1-2	-	TGTGCCAGCAGCCTGACAGAGTCTAACTATGGCTACACCTTC	CASSLTESNYGYTF
TRBV5-1	-	TRBJ2-1	-	TGCGCCAGCAGCTTGGACTCGCGCTCCTACAATGAGCAGTTCTTC	CASSLDSRSYNEQFF
TRBV6-6	-	TRBJ1-1	-	TGTGCCAGCAGTTCAGGACAGATCACTGAAGCTTTCTTT	CASSSGQITEAFF
TRBV27	-	TRBJ2-2	-	TGTGCCAGCAGTTCATGGGGGGGGCGCCCCGGGGAGCTGTTTTTT	CASSSWGGRPGELFF
TRBV2	-	TRBJ2-1	TRBD1	TGTGCCAGCAGTGATTGGGACAGGGGAAGTTCGGAGCAGTTCTTC	CASSDWDRGSSEQFF
TRBV6-2/TRBV6-3	-	TRBJ2-3	TRBD2	TGTGCCAGCAGTTACCTGGGACTAGCAGGGGATACGCAGTATTTT	CASSYLGLAGDTQYF
TRBV7-2	once	TRBJ1-6	-	TGTGCCAGCAGCTTTCGGGATAATTCACCCCTCCACTTT	CASSFRDNSPLHF
TRBV7-2	few	TRBJ2-5	-	TGTGCCAGCAGCTTGACAGTCTCGGAGACCCAGTACTTC	CASSLTVSETQYF
TRBV19	-	TRBJ1-2	-	TGTGCCAGTAGTATATCAACGGGGAACTATGGCTACACCTTC	CASSISTGNYGYTF
TRBV6-5	-	TRBJ2-1	-	TGTGCCAGCAGTTATGGGGCAGGAGGGCGTTACCCTGAGCAGTTCTTC	CASSYGAGGRYPEQFF
TRBV11-3	-	TRBJ2-7	TRBD1	TGTGCCAGCAGCTTAGCTCTCTTGACAGGGTACTCCTACGAGCAGTACTTC	CASSLALLTGYSYEQYF
TRBV30	-	TRBJ1-2	TRBD1	TGTGCCTGGGACAGGGAGGGGAACTATGGCTACACCTTC	CAWDREGNYGYTF
TRBV3-1/TRBV3-2	-	TRBJ2-3	TRBD2	TGTGCCAGCAGCCAGCCTAACGGGGGGGCCATGACAGATACGCAGTATTTT	CASSQPNGGAMTDTQYF
TRBV4-3	-	TRBJ2-7	TRBD1	TGCGCCAGCAGCCAAGATGGACAGGGACCCCGCGAGCAGTACTTC	CASSQDGQGPREQYF
TRBV30	-	TRBJ1-2	-	TGTGCCTGGTCAGAGGGGGATAACTATGGCTACACCTTC	CAWSEGDNYGYTF
TRBV6-1	many	TRBJ1-1	TRBD1	TGTGCCAGCAGTGACCCAGTTTGGGACAGGGGGTTAACTTTCTTT	CASSDPVWDRGLTFF
TRBV9	-	TRBJ2-3	-	TGTGCCAGCAGCGAGGACAGCCCCACAGATACGCAGTATTTT	CASSEDSPTDTQYF
TRBV27	-	TRBJ1-1	-	TGTGCCAGCAGCGGGGTTGGTCACACTGAAGCTTTCTTT	CASSGVGHTEAFF
TRBV30	-	TRBJ1-1	-	TGTGCCTGGAGAGCCAGGGTCACTGAAGCTTTCTTT	CAWRARVTEAFF
TRBV24-1	-	TRBJ1-2	-	TGTGCCACCAGTGATACGACGGAGAACTATGGCTACACCTTC	CATSDTTENYGYTF
TRBV4-2	-	TRBJ2-3	TRBD1	TGTGCCAGCAGCCTAGGGACAGGAAGCACAGATACGCAGTATTTT	CASSLGTGSTDTQYF
TRBV2	few	TRBJ2-7	-	TGTGCCAGCAGTTCGGGGGTCCCACCCTACGAGCAGTACTTC	CASSSGVPPYEQYF
TRBV11-2	-	TRBJ2-5	-	TGTGCCAGCAGCACGAGTCTACAGCCCCAGTACTTC	CASSTSLQPQYF
TRBV4-1	-	TRBJ2-7	TRBD2	TGCGCCAGCAGCCAAGAAGTGGGGGACTATTCAAAGGGGGAGCAGTACTTC	CASSQEVGDYSKGEQYF
TRBV10-3	-	TRBJ2-1	TRBD2	TGTGCCATCAAACGGCTAGCGGGGGGGCCTATGTCCTACAATGAGCAGTTCTTC	CAIKRLAGGPMSYNEQFF
TRBV7-9	-	TRBJ1-1	TRBD1	TGTGCCAGCAGCTTACCCCGGACAGGGAACACTGAAGCTTTCTTT	CASSLPRTGNTEAFF
TRBV5-1	few	TRBJ2-7	TRBD2	TGCGCCAGCAGCTTGGGGACTAGCGGCTCCTACGAGCAGTACTTC	CASSLGTSGSYEQYF
TRBV10-3	-	TRBJ1-1	TRBD1	TGTGCCATCAGGGGGACAGGGATGACTGAAGCTTTCTTT	CAIRGTGMTEAFF
TRBV6-4	-	TRBJ1-1	TRBD1	TGTGCCAGCAGTGCTGGGGACAGGGATGCCACTGAAGCTTTCTTT	CASSAGDRDATEAFF
TRBV4-1	-	TRBJ1-5	-	TGCGCCAGCAGCCAAAAGCCCGAGACAGGAGGCTCTCTCAATCAGCCCCAGCATTTT	CASSQKPETGGSLNQPQHF
TRBV27	-	TRBJ1-1	-	TGTGCCAGCAGTTCAGGGTGGCAGAGGACTGAAGCTTTCTTT	CASSSGWQRTEAFF
TRBV2	-	TRBJ1-4	-	TGTGCCAGCAGTGAGGGACATCCGGCAACTAATGAAAAACTGTTTTTT	CASSEGHPATNEKLFF
TRBV9	-	TRBJ2-3	-	TGTGCCAGCAGCGTAGAATTAACGGGGTTCGCAGATACGCAGTATTTT	CASSVELTGFADTQYF
TRBV29-1	-	TRBJ1-4	-	TGCAGCGTCCCCCTCGGGGGGGTAAATGAAAAACTGTTTTTT	CSVPLGGVNEKLFF
TRBV6-2/TRBV6-3	-	TRBJ2-7	TRBD2	TGTGCCAGCAGTATTCAAATCAGCGGGGTCTCATACGAGCAGTACTTC	CASSIQISGVSYEQYF
TRBV5-1	-	TRBJ1-1	-	TGCGCCAGCAGCCAGGGTCCAAACACTGAAGCTTTCTTT	CASSQGPNTEAFF
TRBV7-9	-	TRBJ1-1	-	TGTGCCAGCAGCTTAGGGAGGGCCCCACCAAACACTGAAGCTTTCTTT	CASSLGRAPPNTEAFF
TRBV7-9	once	TRBJ1-1	TRBD1	TGTGCCAGCAGCCTAACTGGACAGGTAACAACTGAAGCTTTCTTT	CASSLTGQVTTEAFF